The 14 T cell receptor beta chains below all came from one sample that was sequenced in a study of cytomegalovirus exposure and HLA in healthy donors. The primer mix had 60 Vbeta and 13 Jbeta primers. The data were produced by immunoSEQ multiplex PCR, yet TCRdb's version contains in-frame clones alone and is incomplete. This sample's clone table lists around 55,000 clones. Material for sequencing was PBMCs. These receptor sequences come from a man aged 45-60 years in good health and CMV-seropositive.

This chain links TRBV28 with TRBJ1-2, with D uncertain. V was shortened by 9 bases and J by 8 bases, with 19 bases between the two germline ends. Germline V lookup: CDR1 MDHEN, CDR2 SYDVKM. The CDR3 is made up of 13 amino acids. CDR3 amino acids: CASSRRGLGGYTF. The CDR3 DNA follows: TGTGCCAGTTCCCGGCGAGGGCTGGGGGGCTACACCTTC.

The chain carries TRBV28 and TRBJ2-6, with D uncertain. V was pared by 5 bases and J by 4 bases, with 12 bases between. The CDR3 is 15 amino acids. Germline CDR1 and CDR2: MDHEN and SYDVKM. CDR3 in DNA: TGTGCCAGCAGTGAGTCTTCGGTAGGGGCCAACGTCCTGACTTTC. As protein: CASSESSVGANVLTF.

The chain links TRBV19 to TRBJ1-1, with D unclear. V was trimmed by 3 bases and J by 5 bases, leaving 16 bases between them. Germline lookup yields CDR1 LNHDA and CDR2 SQIVND (reference sequence). The CDR3 has 15 residues. The CDR3 spells CASSIDRGSKTEAFF. DNA for the CDR3: TGTGCCAGTAGTATTGATCGAGGTTCTAAGACTGAAGCTTTCTTT.

V usage is TRBV5-6 and J usage is TRBJ1-5; D perhaps matches TRBD1 (6 bases). Trimming removed 2 bases at V and 6 bases at J, with 21 bases between. Germline assignment: CDR1 SGHDT and CDR2 YYEEEE. The CDR3 covers 17 residues. The CDR3 sequence: CASSLSRGRSLSQPQHF. In DNA form, the CDR3 reads TGTGCCAGCAGCTTATCGCGGGGGCGCAGTCTATCTCAGCCCCAGCATTTT.

This sequence joins TRBV7-9 and TRBJ2-7; TRBD1 might be the D (6 bases). Germline lookup yields CDR1 SEHNR and CDR2 FQNEAQ (reference sequence). The CDR3 consists of 13 residues. Trimming pared 0 bases from V and 7 bases from J, leaving 10 bases between. DNA of the CDR3: TGTGCCAGCAGCTTAGCTGGGGGCGGAGAGCAGTACTTC. The encoded protein is CASSLAGGGEQYF.

Comment on this clone: Its ends do not fully match the called genes, so a read error is possible. The rearrangement uses TRBV4-3 and TRBJ2-7, with 8 bases matching TRBD1. Germline values: CDR1 LGHNA, CDR2 YSLEER. The CDR3 totals 8 residues. The CDR3 DNA sequence: TGCGCCAGCACCACAGGGGGCTTC. This encodes CASTTGGF.

CDR3 nucleotides: TGTGCCATCAGTGAGTCAGCTCGGGGGGGGAACATTCAGTACTTC. As protein: CAISESARGGNIQYF. The chain uses TRBV10-3 and TRBJ2-4, with 8 nucleotides matching TRBD2. This CDR3 region has 15 residues. Germline V gives CDR1 ENHRY, CDR2 SYGVKD. V lost 0 bases to trimming and J lost 7 bases; unmatched junction nucleotides: 5.

This chain uses TRBV4-2 with TRBJ1-1; the D is unclear. The CDR3 contains 14 residues. V was pared by 0 bases and J by 4 bases, with 9 bases between. In germline, CDR1 is LGHNA, CDR2 YNFKEQ. As DNA, the CDR3 is TGTGCCAGCAGCCAAGATGAGGGCGGCACTGAAGCTTTCTTT. It specifies CASSQDEGGTEAFF.

Notes on this clone: The junction does not match germline at one end; this may be a read error. The rearrangement uses TRBV4-1 and TRBJ1-1; TRBD1 matches at 8 bases. Per germline, CDR1 MGHRA and CDR2 YSYEKL. The CDR3 is 14 amino acids. The chain's CDR3 is CASSQSGQGYEDFF. In nucleotides, the CDR3 is TGCGCCAGCAGCCAATCCGGACAGGGTTATGAAGATTTCTTT.

V gene TRBV6-5 combines with J gene TRBJ2-1; the match to TRBD2 covers 11 bases. The CDR3 runs 14 residues. V lost 7 bases and J lost 9; bases outside the gene matches: 8. The germline CDR1 and CDR2 sequences are MNHEY and SVGAGI. The DNA for the CDR3 is TGTGCCAGCAAAACTAGCGGGAGACCCCTTGAGCAGTTCTTC. It yields the protein CASKTSGRPLEQFF.

The rearrangement links TRBV18 to TRBJ2-7; 7 nucleotides align to TRBD1. Trimming cost V 0 bases and J 2 bases; bases outside gene matches: 4. The CDR3 spans 15 residues. Germline V gives CDR1 KGHSH, CDR2 LQKENI. As DNA, the CDR3 is TGTGCCAGCTCACCACCGTCAGGGGGAACCTACGAGCAGTACTTC. Residues: CASSPPSGGTYEQYF. The full variable domain, completed using reference TRBV18 and TRBJ2-7, is NAGVMQNPRHLVRRRGQEARLRCSPMKGHSHVYWYRQLPEEGLKFMVYLQKENIIDESGMPKERFSAEFPKEGPSILRIQQVVRGDSAAYFCASSPPSGGTYEQYFGPGTRLTVT.

This chain links TRBV18 with TRBJ1-2; weak D call: TRBD1 (5 bases). The V gene lost 0 bases and the J gene lost 7 bases, with 9 bases spanning the gap. There are 13 residues in the CDR3. Per germline, CDR1 KGHSH and CDR2 LQKENI. The CDR3 DNA reads as TGTGCCAGCTCACCACCCCCAGGGATTGGCTACACCTTC. It encodes CASSPPPGIGYTF.

The chain couples TRBV7-9 to TRBJ2-5; 8 bases are a match to TRBD2. The CDR3 length is 16 residues. V was clipped by 7 bases and J by 5 bases; unmatched bases: 15. The V gene's germline CDR1 is SEHNR and CDR2 FQNEAQ (reference sequence). The CDR3 spells CASTYAGGLLRETQYF. CDR3 bases: TGTGCCAGCACGTATGCGGGGGGCCTCCTCAGGGAGACCCAGTACTTC.

With respect to this clone: The germline gene is not matched at one end of the junction; a read error may be the cause. The V and J genes are TRBV5-6 and TRBJ2-7; tentative D call: TRBD2 (6 bases). This CDR3 has 14 amino acids. From germline, CDR1 is SGHDT and CDR2 YYEEEE. The CDR3 loop is CASSFLAANYEQSF. CDR3 in DNA: TGTGCCAGCAGCTTCTTAGCGGCCAACTACGAGCAGTCCTTC.